The source of this T cell receptor (beta chain) is a study of T cells in Graves' hyperthyroidism and ophthalmopathy. Amplification targeted TCR beta CDR3 regions from RNA transcripts. HTBI primers were the set used in a first-round RT-PCR of the TCR CDR3. From the multiplex PCR reads, TCRdb called clonotypes with MiXCR, one entry per CDR3 protein. The profile covers fewer than 250,000 distinct CDR3 sequences, with roughly 17% appearing a single time and 28% taken by the ten largest. CDR1 and CDR2 from the germline V gene are SQVTM and ANQGSEA. Trimming shortened V by 3 bases and J by 13 bases, and 18 bases separated the two germline ends. This CDR3 has 12 residues. Diagnosis rested on symptoms, serum thyroxine and TRAb, thyroid ultrasound, and orbital computed tomography. Whole-study results and caveats: In validation, the model predicted ophthalmopathy. These predictions came a median roughly seven months before onset.

This clonotype came up many times. Its target is not known. V usage is TRBV29-1 and J usage is TRBJ1-1; the D is unclear. The sample consisted of blood. The sequence was obtained from a woman aged 18-29 years with Graves' ophthalmopathy. The DNA for the CDR3 is TGCAGCGTTGAGGGTTCAGGAATTGATGGTTTCTTT. Its protein product is CSVEGSGIDGFF.